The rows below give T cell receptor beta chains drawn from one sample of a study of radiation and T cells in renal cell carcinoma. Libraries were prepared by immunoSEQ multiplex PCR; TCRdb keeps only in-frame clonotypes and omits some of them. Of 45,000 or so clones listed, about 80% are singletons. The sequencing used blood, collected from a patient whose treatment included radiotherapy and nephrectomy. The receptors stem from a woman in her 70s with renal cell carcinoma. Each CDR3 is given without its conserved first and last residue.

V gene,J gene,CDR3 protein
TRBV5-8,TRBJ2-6,ASTFGHTQSRANVLT
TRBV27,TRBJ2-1,ASSLRLAGYNEQF
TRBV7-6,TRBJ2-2,ASSSVGGSNTGELF
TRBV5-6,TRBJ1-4,ASSPRGRRDEKLF
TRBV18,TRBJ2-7,ASSQGQGYEQY
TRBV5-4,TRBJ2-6,ASSWDNSGANVLT
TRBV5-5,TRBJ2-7,ASSLRDASYEQY
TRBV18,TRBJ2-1,ASSPPQNEQF
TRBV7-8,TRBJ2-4,ASSHGLAGVLAKNIQY
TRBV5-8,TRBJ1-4,ASSFRTASEKLF
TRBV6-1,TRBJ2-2,ASSEWASAPGELF
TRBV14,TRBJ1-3,ASSQGAGTSGNTIY
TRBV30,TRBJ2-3,AWSVSGGAGTQY
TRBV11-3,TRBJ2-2,ASSPGGLDNTGELF
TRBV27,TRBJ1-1,ASSPGTGLEAF
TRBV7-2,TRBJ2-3,ASSLAQGLWGNPTDTQY
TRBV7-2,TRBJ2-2,ASSLEYGNTGELF
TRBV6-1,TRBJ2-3,ASSETFTDTQY
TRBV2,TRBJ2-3,ASGLGQGANTQY
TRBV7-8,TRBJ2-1,ASSSRVLRDNEQF
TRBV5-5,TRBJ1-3,ASSLLGGLSNTIY
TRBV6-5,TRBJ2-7,ASRPGGGEGYEQY